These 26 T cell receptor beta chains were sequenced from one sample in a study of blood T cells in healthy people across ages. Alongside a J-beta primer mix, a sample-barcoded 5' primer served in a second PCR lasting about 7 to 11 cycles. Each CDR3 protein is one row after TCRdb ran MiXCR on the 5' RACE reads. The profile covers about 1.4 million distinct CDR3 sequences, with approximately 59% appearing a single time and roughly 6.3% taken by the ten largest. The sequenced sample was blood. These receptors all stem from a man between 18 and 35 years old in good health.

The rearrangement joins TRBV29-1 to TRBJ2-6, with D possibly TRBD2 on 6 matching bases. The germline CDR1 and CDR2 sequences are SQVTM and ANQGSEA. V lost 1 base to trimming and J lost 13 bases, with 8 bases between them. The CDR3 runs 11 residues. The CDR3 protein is CSVEAAGVLTF. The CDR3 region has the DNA TGCAGCGTTGAAGCGGCGGGAGTCCTGACTTTC.

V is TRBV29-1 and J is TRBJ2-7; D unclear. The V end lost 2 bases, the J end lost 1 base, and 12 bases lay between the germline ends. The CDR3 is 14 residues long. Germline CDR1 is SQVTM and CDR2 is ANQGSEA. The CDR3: CSVELAPPSYEQYF. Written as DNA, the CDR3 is TGCAGCGTTGAATTGGCTCCTCCTTCCTACGAGCAGTACTTC.

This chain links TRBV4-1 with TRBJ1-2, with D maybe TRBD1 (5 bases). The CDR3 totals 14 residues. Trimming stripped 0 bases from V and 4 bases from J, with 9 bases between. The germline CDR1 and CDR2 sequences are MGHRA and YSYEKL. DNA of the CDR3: TGCGCCAGCAGCCAAGATCGGGACGTCTATGGCTACACCTTC. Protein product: CASSQDRDVYGYTF.

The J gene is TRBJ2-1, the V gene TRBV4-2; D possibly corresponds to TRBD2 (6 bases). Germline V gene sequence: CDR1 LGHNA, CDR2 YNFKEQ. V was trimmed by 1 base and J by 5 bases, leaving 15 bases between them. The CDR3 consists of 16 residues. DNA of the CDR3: TGTGCCAGCAGCCAAGGGGGACTGCTCCTCCACAATGAGCAGTTCTTC. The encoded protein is CASSQGGLLLHNEQFF.

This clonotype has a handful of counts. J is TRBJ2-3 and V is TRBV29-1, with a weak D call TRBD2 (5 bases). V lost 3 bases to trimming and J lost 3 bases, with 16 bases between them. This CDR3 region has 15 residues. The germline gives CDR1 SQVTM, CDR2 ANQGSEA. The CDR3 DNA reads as TGCAGCGTTGATATCCCAAAGCGAGGGACAGATACGCAGTATTTT. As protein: CSVDIPKRGTDTQYF.

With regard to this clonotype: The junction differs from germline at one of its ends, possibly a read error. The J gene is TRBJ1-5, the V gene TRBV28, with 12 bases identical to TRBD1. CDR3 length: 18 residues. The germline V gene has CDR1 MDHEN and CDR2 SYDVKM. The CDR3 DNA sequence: TGTGCCGGCAGTCATCCGGGACAGGGGGCCTTGGTCGATCAGCCCCAGCATTTT. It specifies CAGSHPGQGALVDQPQHF.

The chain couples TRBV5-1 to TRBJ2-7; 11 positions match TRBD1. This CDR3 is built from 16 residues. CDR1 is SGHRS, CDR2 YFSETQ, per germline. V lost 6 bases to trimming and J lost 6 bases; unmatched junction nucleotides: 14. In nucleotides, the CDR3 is TGCGCCAGCACCTTATTACCGGGACAGGGGGTTGTCGAGCAGTACTTC. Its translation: CASTLLPGQGVVEQYF. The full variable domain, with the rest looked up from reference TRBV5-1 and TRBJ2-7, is KAGVTQTPRYLIKTRGQQVTLSCSPISGHRSVSWYQQTPGQGLQFLFEYFSETQRNKGNFPGRFSGRQFSNSRSEMNVSTLELGDSALYLCASTLLPGQGVVEQYFGPGTRLTVT.

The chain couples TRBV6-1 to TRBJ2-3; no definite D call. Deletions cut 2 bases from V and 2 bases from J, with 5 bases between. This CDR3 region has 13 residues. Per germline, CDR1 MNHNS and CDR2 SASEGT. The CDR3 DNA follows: TGTGCCAGCAGTGAACCTAACACAGATACGCAGTATTTT. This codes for CASSEPNTDTQYF.

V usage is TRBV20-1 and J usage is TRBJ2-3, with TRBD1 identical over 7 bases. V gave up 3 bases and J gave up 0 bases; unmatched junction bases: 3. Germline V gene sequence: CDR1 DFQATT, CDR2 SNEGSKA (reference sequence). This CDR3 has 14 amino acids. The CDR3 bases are TGCAGTGCTAGCACAGGGGATAGCACAGATACGCAGTATTTT. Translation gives CSASTGDSTDTQYF.

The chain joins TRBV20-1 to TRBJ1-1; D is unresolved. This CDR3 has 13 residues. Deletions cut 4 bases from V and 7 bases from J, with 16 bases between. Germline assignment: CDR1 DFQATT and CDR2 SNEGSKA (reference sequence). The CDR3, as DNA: TGCAGTGCTACTACTCAGGACGCCAGTGAAGCTTTCTTT. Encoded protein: CSATTQDASEAFF.

CDR3 sequence (DNA): TGTGCCAGCAGCGGTCCCGGGACAGGGAAAAACATTCAGTACTTC. As protein: CASSGPGTGKNIQYF. The chain has TRBV5-6 and TRBJ2-4, with 9 bases identical to TRBD1. Trimming removed 4 bases from V and 4 bases from J; junction bases left unmatched: 6. Germline assignment: CDR1 SGHDT and CDR2 YYEEEE. This CDR3 comprises 15 residues.

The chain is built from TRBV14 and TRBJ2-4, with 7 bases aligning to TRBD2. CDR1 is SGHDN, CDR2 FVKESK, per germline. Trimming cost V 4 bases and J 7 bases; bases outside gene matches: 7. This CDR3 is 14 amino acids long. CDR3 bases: TGTGCCAGCAGCCCCTTGGGAGGGTTGAACATTCAGTACTTC. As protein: CASSPLGGLNIQYF.

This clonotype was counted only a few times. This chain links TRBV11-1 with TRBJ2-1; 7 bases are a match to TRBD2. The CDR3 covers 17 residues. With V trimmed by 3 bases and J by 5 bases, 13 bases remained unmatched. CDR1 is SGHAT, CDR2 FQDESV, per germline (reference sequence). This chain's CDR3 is CASSLGGLRLLHNEQFF. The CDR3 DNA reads TGTGCCAGCAGCTTGGGGGGACTACGCCTCCTGCACAATGAGCAGTTCTTC. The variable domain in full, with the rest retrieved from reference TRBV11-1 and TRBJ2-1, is EAEVAQSPRYKITEKSQAVAFWCDPISGHATLYWYRQILGQGPELLVQFQDESVVDDSQLPKDRFSAERLKGVDSTLKIQPAELGDSAMYLCASSLGGLRLLHNEQFFGPGTRLTVL.

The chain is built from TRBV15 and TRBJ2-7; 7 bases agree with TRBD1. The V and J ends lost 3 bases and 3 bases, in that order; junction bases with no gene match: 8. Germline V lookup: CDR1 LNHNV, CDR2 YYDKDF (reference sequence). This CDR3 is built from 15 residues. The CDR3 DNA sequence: TGTGCCACCAGCAGTGGTACCGGGACAGACTACGAGCAGTACTTC. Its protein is CATSSGTGTDYEQYF.

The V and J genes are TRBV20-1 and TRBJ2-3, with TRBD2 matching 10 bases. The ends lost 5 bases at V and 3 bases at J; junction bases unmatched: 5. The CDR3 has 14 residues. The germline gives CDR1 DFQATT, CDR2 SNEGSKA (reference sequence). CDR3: CSAERGGLTDTQYF. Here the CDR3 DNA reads TGCAGTGCTGAGCGGGGGGGACTTACAGATACGCAGTATTTT.

The CDR3 DNA reads as TGTGCCAGCAGCGTTCAGCAGGGCAACACTGAAGCTTTCTTT. Its protein product is CASSVQQGNTEAFF. The chain employs TRBV9 and TRBJ1-1, with a possible D match to TRBD1 (5 bases). This CDR3 spans 14 amino acids. Germline V CDR1 and CDR2: SGDLS, YYNGEE. The V end was cut by 2 bases, the J end by 2 bases, with 10 bases between. Full variable domain (remainder filled in from reference TRBV9 and TRBJ1-1): DSGVTQTPKHLITATGQRVTLRCSPRSGDLSVYWYQQSLDQGLQFLIQYYNGEERAKGNILERFSAQQFPDLHSELNLSSLELGDSALYFCASSVQQGNTEAFFGQGTRLTVV.

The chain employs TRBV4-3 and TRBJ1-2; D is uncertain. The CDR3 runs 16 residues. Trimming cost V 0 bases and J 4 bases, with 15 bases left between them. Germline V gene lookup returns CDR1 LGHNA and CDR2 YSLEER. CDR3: CASSQDLIGGLYGYTF. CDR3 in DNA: TGCGCCAGCAGCCAAGACCTAATAGGAGGGCTCTATGGCTACACCTTC.

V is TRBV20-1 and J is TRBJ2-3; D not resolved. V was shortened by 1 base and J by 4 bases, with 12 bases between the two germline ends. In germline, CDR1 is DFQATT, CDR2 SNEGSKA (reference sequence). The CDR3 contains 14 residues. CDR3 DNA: TGCAGTGCTAGAGCTCCCGTTGGTCCAGATACGCAGTATTTT. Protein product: CSARAPVGPDTQYF.

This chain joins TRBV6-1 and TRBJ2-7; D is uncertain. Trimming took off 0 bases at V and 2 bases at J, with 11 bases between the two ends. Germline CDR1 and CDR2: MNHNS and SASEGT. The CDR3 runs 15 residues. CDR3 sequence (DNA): TGTGCCAGCAGTGAAGCGCCTGGGTTCCCCTACGAGCAGTACTTC. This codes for CASSEAPGFPYEQYF.

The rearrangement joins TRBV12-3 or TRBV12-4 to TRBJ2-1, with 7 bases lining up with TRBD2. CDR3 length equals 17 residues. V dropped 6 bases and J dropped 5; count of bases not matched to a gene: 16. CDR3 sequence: CASSPPPVTSLNNEQFF. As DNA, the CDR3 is TGTGCCAGCAGCCCTCCCCCAGTGACTAGCCTAAACAATGAGCAGTTCTTC.

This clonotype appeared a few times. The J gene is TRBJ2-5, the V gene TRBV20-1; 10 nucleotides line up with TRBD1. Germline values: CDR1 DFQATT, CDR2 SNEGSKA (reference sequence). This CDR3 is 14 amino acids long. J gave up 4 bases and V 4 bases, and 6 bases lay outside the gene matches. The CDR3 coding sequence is TGCAGTGCTACCTCGACAGGGGGCGCAGAGACCCAGTACTTC. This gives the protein CSATSTGGAETQYF.

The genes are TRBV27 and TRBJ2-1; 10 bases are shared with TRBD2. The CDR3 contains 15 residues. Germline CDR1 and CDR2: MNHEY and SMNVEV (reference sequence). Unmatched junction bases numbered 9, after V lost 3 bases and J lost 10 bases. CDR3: CASSLIAGGPGEQFF. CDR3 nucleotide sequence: TGTGCCAGCAGTTTGATAGCGGGGGGCCCAGGGGAGCAGTTCTTC.

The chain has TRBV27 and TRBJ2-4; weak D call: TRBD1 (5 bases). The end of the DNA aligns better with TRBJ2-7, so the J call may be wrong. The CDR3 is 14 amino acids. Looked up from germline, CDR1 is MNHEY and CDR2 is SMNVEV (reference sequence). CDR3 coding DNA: TGTGCCAGCAGTTTGGGGCAGACATCCTACGAGCAGTACTTC. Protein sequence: CASSLGQTSYEQYF.

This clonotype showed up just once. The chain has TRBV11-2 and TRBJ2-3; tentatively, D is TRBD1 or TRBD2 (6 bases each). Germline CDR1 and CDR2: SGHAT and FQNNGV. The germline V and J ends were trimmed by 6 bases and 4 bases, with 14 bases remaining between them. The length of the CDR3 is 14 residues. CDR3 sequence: CASRRGGRSDTQYF. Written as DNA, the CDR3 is TGTGCCAGCAGACGTGGGGGGCGCTCAGATACGCAGTATTTT. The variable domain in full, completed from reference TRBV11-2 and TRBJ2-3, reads EAGVAQSPRYKIIEKRQSVAFWCNPISGHATLYWYQQILGQGPKLLIQFQNNGVVDDSQLPKDRFSAERLKGVDSTLKIQPAKLEDSAVYLCASRRGGRSDTQYFGPGTRLTVL.

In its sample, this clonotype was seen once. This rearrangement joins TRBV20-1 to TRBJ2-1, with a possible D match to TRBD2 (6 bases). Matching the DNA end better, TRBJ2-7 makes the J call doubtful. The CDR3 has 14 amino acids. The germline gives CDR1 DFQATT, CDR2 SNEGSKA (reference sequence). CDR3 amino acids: CSASWRGPYNEQYF. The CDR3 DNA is TGCAGTGCTAGTTGGCGGGGCCCCTACAATGAGCAGTACTTC.

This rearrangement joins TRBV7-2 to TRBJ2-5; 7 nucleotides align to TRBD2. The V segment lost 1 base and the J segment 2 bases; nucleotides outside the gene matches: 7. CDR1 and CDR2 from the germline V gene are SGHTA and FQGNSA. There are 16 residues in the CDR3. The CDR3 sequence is CASSLGPAGVQETQYF. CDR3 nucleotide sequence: TGTGCCAGCAGCTTAGGCCCCGCGGGGGTACAAGAGACCCAGTACTTC.